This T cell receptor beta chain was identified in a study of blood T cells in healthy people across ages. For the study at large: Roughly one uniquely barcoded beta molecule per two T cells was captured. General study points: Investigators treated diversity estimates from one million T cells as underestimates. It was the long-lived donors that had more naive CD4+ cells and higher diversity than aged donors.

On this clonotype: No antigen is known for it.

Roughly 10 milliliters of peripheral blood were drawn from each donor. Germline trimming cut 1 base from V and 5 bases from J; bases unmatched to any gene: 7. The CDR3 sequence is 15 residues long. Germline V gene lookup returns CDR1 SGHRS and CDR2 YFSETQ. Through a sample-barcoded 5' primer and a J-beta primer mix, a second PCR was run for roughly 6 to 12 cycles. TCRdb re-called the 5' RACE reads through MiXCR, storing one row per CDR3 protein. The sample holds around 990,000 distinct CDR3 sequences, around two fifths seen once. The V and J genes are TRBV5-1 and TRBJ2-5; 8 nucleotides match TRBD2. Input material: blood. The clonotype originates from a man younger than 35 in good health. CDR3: CASSLMAGGRETQYF. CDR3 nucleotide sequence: TGCGCCAGCAGCTTGATGGCGGGGGGTCGGGAGACCCAGTACTTC. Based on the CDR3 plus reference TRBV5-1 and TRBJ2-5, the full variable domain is KAGVTQTPRYLIKTRGQQVTLSCSPISGHRSVSWYQQTPGQGLQFLFEYFSETQRNKGNFPGRFSGRQFSNSRSEMNVSTLELGDSALYLCASSLMAGGRETQYFGPGTRLLVL.